This T cell receptor beta chain emerged from a study of tumor-infiltrating lymphocytes in localized non-small cell lung cancer. Study details: Some samples were collected after neoadjuvant chemotherapy; smokers, never-smokers and several histologies were included.

Trimming at V came to 3 bases and at J to 6 bases, leaving 12 bases not matched to a gene. Germline CDR1 reads LGHNA; CDR2 reads YNFKEQ. This CDR3 comprises 17 residues. Profiling relied on immunoSEQ multiplex PCR, and the TCRdb table lists in-frame clones only, not all of them. The table lists over 10,000 clones, approximately 83% of them singletons. Notes on this clone: Its cognate antigen is unknown.

Study conclusions and caveats: Different pieces of the same tissue went to different assays, confounding technical variation with intratumor heterogeneity. Not all patients were TCR sequenced, owing to tissue quantity. Higher tumor T cell infiltration than in uninvolved lung was supported by TCRbeta sequencing.

The rearrangement links TRBV4-2 to TRBJ1-4; the match to TRBD1 covers 8 bases. The TCR was taken from a human donor with non-small cell lung cancer. Sequencing was done on a sample of uninvolved lung tissue not adjacent to the tumor. CDR3 sequence reads: CASSHWDRPRGDEKLFF. CDR3 in DNA: TGTGCCAGCAGCCACTGGGACAGGCCCCGGGGTGATGAAAAACTGTTTTTT.